This TCR beta chain was documented in a study of T cell responses to AZD1222 COVID-19 vaccine. Study-level results: Close to half of spike-specific TCRs reportedly recognize unmutated variant regions. Seropositive at baseline were only a handful of AZD1222 recipients.

V shed 3 bases and J shed 5 bases, with 13 bases lying between them. This CDR3 is 14 amino acids long. CDR1 and CDR2 from the germline V gene are MNHEY and SVGEGT. As concerns this clone: Antigen specificity is unknown.

The method was immunoSEQ multiplex PCR; TCRdb's version includes in-frame clones alone and lacks a portion of them. The sample yields roughly 150,000 clones, 90% to 95% seen once. This rearrangement joins TRBV6-2 or TRBV6-3 to TRBJ2-5; D gene uncertain. The source material was peripheral blood, sampled 28 days after the second AZD1222 dose. The sequence came from an adult who received the AZD1222 COVID-19 vaccine. The CDR3 region has the DNA TGTGCCAGCAGTTATTTCGAGTTATCGGAGACCCAGTACTTC. The encoded protein is CASSYFELSETQYF.